One sample yielded the 15 T cell receptor beta chains listed below, sequenced in a study of blood T cell repertoires in COVID-19. The method was immunoSEQ multiplex PCR; TCRdb's version includes in-frame clones alone and lacks a portion of them. The data contain roughly 59,000 clones, 80% to 90% of them seen just once; the ten biggest clones take up about a sixth. Source material: peripheral blood. These TCRs come from an elderly man with acute or convalescent COVID-19.

The count of this clone is one. The chain uses TRBV6-5 and TRBJ1-3; D gene ambiguous. Trimming shortened V by 10 bases and J by 2 bases, and 15 bases separated the two germline ends. Germline assignment: CDR1 MNHEY and CDR2 SVGAGI. This CDR3 is built from 14 residues. The CDR3 DNA sequence: TGTGCCATTAGCCAAACGGAGGCTGGAAACACCATATATTTT. Amino acids: CAISQTEAGNTIYF.

The chain carries TRBV5-1 and TRBJ1-1; 7 nucleotides agree with TRBD1. This CDR3 contains 15 residues. Germline V gives CDR1 SGHRS, CDR2 YFSETQ. The trim removed 2 bases at V and 0 bases at J, leaving 4 bases unmatched. CDR3 DNA: TGCGCCAGCAGCTTTGGGACAGTCCTGAACACTGAAGCTTTCTTT. Amino acid sequence: CASSFGTVLNTEAFF.

The V call is TRBV7-2, the J call TRBJ2-5, with TRBD2 identical over 8 bases. Germline values: CDR1 SGHTA, CDR2 FQGNSA. This CDR3 region has 16 residues. V gave up 6 bases and J gave up 2 bases; unmatched junction bases: 11. The CDR3 nucleotides read TGTGCCAGCAGTCTCCAACCCTTAGCGGGACAAGAGACCCAGTACTTC. As protein: CASSLQPLAGQETQYF.

This clone is a singleton in its sample. V usage is TRBV7-9 and J usage is TRBJ2-2, with D perhaps matching TRBD2 (5 bases). The CDR3 is made up of 15 amino acids. V lost 7 bases and J 1 base, leaving 13 bases between the germline ends. CDR1 is SEHNR, CDR2 FQNEAQ, per germline (reference sequence). CDR3 coding DNA: TGTGCCAGCACCTATCCAGCGGTGAACACCGGGGAGCTGTTTTTT. Its protein is CASTYPAVNTGELFF.

This chain uses TRBV11-2 with TRBJ2-3; 10 bases match TRBD1. The germline CDR1 and CDR2 sequences are SGHAT and FQNNGV. The CDR3 covers 17 residues. V lost 2 bases and J lost 1; bases outside the gene matches: 6. This chain's CDR3 is CASSLPRTGGGTDTQYF. The CDR3, as DNA: TGTGCCAGCAGCTTACCGCGGACAGGGGGTGGCACAGATACGCAGTATTTT.

The rearrangement uses TRBV2 and TRBJ1-2, with TRBD1 identical over 7 bases. Germline V gene lookup returns CDR1 SNHLY and CDR2 FYNNEI. The CDR3 sequence is 10 residues long. Unmatched junction bases numbered 4, after V lost 10 bases and J lost 8 bases. The CDR3 region is CATQGPGYTF. DNA for the CDR3: TGTGCCACACAGGGGCCGGGCTACACCTTC. Drawing the rest from reference TRBV2 and TRBJ1-2, the complete variable domain is EPEVTQTPSHQVTQMGQEVILRCVPISNHLYFYWYRQILGQKVEFLVSFYNNEISEKSEIFDDQFSVERPDGSNFTLKIRSTKLEDSAMYFCATQGPGYTFGSGTRLTVV.

This clone was seen only once. The chain is built from TRBV28 and TRBJ2-7, with D unclear. Germline-derived CDR1 and CDR2 are MDHEN and SYDVKM. Trimming shortened V by 8 bases and J by 2 bases, and 4 bases separated the two germline ends. CDR3 length: 10 residues. CDR3 sequence (DNA): TGTGCCAGCGCGGCCTACGAGCAGTACTTC. It specifies CASAAYEQYF.

The V call is TRBV20-1, the J call TRBJ2-7, with TRBD1 matching 9 bases. The CDR3 is 11 amino acids. The V gene's germline CDR1 is DFQATT and CDR2 SNEGSKA (reference sequence). J lost 12 bases, V lost 0 bases, and 3 bases had no gene match. CDR3 residues: CSARDWDRAYF. The CDR3 nucleotides read TGCAGTGCTAGAGATTGGGACAGGGCGTACTTC.

This rearrangement joins TRBV7-9 to TRBJ1-1; TRBD1 agrees at 10 bases. CDR3 length: 16 amino acids. Germline assignment: CDR1 SEHNR and CDR2 FQNEAQ (reference sequence). Trimming removed 1 base from V and 0 bases from J; junction bases left unmatched: 2. CDR3: CASSLGDRGMNTEAFF. CDR3 sequence (DNA): TGTGCCAGCAGCTTAGGGGACAGGGGTATGAACACTGAAGCTTTCTTT.

The chain combines TRBV19 with TRBJ2-3, with TRBD2 matching over 9 bases. The length of the CDR3 is 15 residues. Per the germline V gene, CDR1 is LNHDA and CDR2 is SQIVND (reference sequence). V dropped 3 bases and J dropped 3; count of bases not matched to a gene: 4. In DNA, the CDR3 is TGTGCCAGTAGTATTGCTAGCGGGGAGACAGATACGCAGTATTTT. Translated: CASSIASGETDTQYF.

The chain couples TRBV28 to TRBJ2-6, with 11 bases aligning to TRBD2. The CDR3 has 21 amino acids. V shed 2 bases, J shed 2 bases, and the junction held 14 bases outside the gene matches. CDR1 is MDHEN and CDR2 is SYDVKM in the germline V gene. The CDR3 protein is CASSLRLAGLSLRPGANVLTF. CDR3 coding DNA: TGTGCCAGCAGTTTAAGACTAGCGGGATTATCGCTGAGGCCTGGGGCCAACGTCCTGACTTTC.

CDR3 coding DNA: TGTGCCAGCAGCCAAGGAGGGGGACCTCGCGAGCAGTACTTC. Its protein is CASSQGGGPREQYF. The V call is TRBV3-1 (or the pseudogene TRBV3-2), the J call TRBJ2-7; TRBD1 is a possible D gene (6 bases). The CDR3 is 14 amino acids. Germline CDR1 reads LGHDT; CDR2 reads YNNKEL (reference sequence). V was clipped by 1 base and J by 6 bases, with 13 bases between them.

The V call is TRBV11-3, the J call TRBJ2-2, with 7 bases that match TRBD1. Germline CDR1 SGHNT, CDR2 YENEEA. Trimming removed 5 bases from V and 7 bases from J; junction bases left unmatched: 10. CDR3 length: 15 residues. This CDR3 is CASSLEQGTGGELFF. For the CDR3, the DNA is TGTGCCAGCAGCCTTGAACAGGGGACGGGCGGGGAGCTGTTTTTT. Based on the CDR3 plus reference TRBV11-3 and TRBJ2-2, the full variable domain is EAGVVQSPRYKIIEKKQPVAFWCNPISGHNTLYWYLQNLGQGPELLIRYENEEAVDDSQLPKDRFSAERLKGVDSTLKIQPAELGDSAVYLCASSLEQGTGGELFFGEGSRLTVL.

V gene TRBV10-3 combines with J gene TRBJ2-3; TRBD1 matches at 8 bases. With 4 bases clipped from V and 2 bases from J, the junction kept 5 bases outside the gene matches. The germline gives CDR1 ENHRY, CDR2 SYGVKD. CDR3 length: 15 residues. The CDR3 spells CAISGTGGFTDTQYF. CDR3 bases: TGTGCCATCAGTGGTACAGGGGGTTTCACAGATACGCAGTATTTT.

The DNA for the CDR3 is TGTGCCAGCAGCCAGAACCCAGACTTACCCCAGCATTTT. Translating gives CASSQNPDLPQHF. The chain employs TRBV3-1 (or the pseudogene TRBV3-2) and TRBJ1-5, with D hard to call. This CDR3 has 13 amino acids. Trimming left V 3 bases short and J 10 bases short, with 13 bases between. CDR1 is LGHDT and CDR2 is YNNKEL in the germline V gene (reference sequence).